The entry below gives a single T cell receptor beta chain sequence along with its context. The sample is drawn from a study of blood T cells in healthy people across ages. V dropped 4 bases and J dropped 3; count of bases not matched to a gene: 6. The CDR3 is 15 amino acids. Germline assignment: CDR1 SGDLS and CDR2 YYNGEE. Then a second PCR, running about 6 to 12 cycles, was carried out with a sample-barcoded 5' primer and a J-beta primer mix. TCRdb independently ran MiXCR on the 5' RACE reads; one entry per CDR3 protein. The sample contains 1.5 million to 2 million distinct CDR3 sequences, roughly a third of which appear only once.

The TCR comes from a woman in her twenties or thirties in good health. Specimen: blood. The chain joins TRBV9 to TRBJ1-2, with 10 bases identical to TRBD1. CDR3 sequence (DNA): TGTGCCAGCAGCACCCGGGACAGGGGCTACTATGGCTACACCTTC. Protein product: CASSTRDRGYYGYTF.